A selection of T cell receptor beta chains follows, all from one sample in a study of shared clonotypes between healthy human individuals. The repertoire was sequenced with immunoSEQ multiplex PCR; TCRdb's copy has only in-frame clones and lacks some. The sample consists of about 1.1 million clones, 70% to 80% of them appearing once. The specimen was memory CD4+ T cells from PBMCs. The source of these receptors is a man between 18 and 29 years old in good health. Some clones in this sample may be carry-over from other donors' samples. Each CDR3 is given with its conserved first and last residue. The D gene is left open where the match is weak. For some rows the clone size is stated as once, few or many, or as a class when expanded; others skip it.

V gene	D gene	J gene	clone size	CDR3 protein	CDR3 DNA
TRBV25-1	TRBD1	TRBJ2-3	.	CASSDYYRGSDTQYF	TGTGCCAGCAGTGACTACTACAGGGGGTCGGATACGCAGTATTTT
TRBV4-3	TRBD2	TRBJ2-4	once	CASSQDRLAGVNIQYF	TGCGCCAGCAGCCAAGATAGACTAGCGGGAGTCAACATTCAGTACTTC
TRBV7-9	TRBD2	TRBJ2-1	.	CASSLRLAGVANEQFF	TGTGCCAGCAGCCTGCGACTAGCGGGGGTGGCCAATGAGCAGTTCTTC
TRBV27	TRBD2	TRBJ2-7	.	CASKPPLAEPYEQYF	TGTGCCAGCAAACCCCCCCTAGCGGAACCCTACGAGCAGTACTTC
TRBV5-4	.	TRBJ2-3	.	CASSWGGDTQYF	TGTGCCAGCAGCTGGGGGGGCGATACGCAGTATTTT
TRBV6-5	TRBD2	TRBJ2-7	once	CASSYSRLAGAYEQYF	TGTGCCAGCAGTTACTCAAGGCTAGCGGGAGCCTACGAGCAGTACTTC
TRBV9	.	TRBJ2-2	.	CASSLPRGRAGSTGELFF	TGTGCCAGCAGCTTACCAAGGGGCCGAGCGGGCTCTACCGGGGAGCTGTTTTTT
TRBV18	TRBD2	TRBJ2-7	.	CASSSRLAGNDEQYF	TGTGCCAGCTCATCCCGACTAGCGGGAAACGACGAGCAGTACTTC
TRBV11-2	TRBD2	TRBJ2-7	.	CASSSGSGRAGQYF	TGTGCCAGCAGCTCCGGCAGTGGGAGGGCGGGACAGTACTTC
TRBV9	.	TRBJ1-1	.	CASSRGRNTEAFF	TGTGCCAGCAGCAGGGGTCGGAACACTGAAGCTTTCTTT
TRBV18	.	TRBJ2-7	once	CASSPLAKISYEQYF	TGTGCCAGCTCACCTTTGGCGAAAATCTCCTACGAGCAGTACTTC
TRBV4-1	.	TRBJ1-2	.	CASSQTGTQNYGYTF	TGCGCCAGCAGCCAGACCGGGACACAGAACTATGGCTACACCTTC
TRBV5-4	.	TRBJ2-2	.	CASRNGGGRNTGELFF	TGTGCCAGCAGGAACGGGGGCGGGAGGAACACCGGGGAGCTGTTTTTT
TRBV7-8	.	TRBJ2-7	.	CASSFVVSSKQATKTYEQYF	TGTGCCAGCAGCTTTGTAGTCTCCTCGAAACAGGCCACAAAAACCTACGAGCAGTACTTC
TRBV4-1	TRBD1	TRBJ2-7	few	CASSQDSGTGRYEQYF	TGCGCCAGCAGCCAAGATTCAGGGACAGGGAGGTACGAGCAGTACTTC
TRBV7-9	.	TRBJ2-2	.	CASSFIAGELFF	TGTGCCAGCAGCTTTATCGCGGGGGAGCTGTTTTTT
TRBV7-2	TRBD1	TRBJ1-3	.	CASSPLHGTGAGNTIYF	TGTGCCAGCAGCCCCCTCCACGGGACAGGGGCTGGAAACACCATATATTTT
TRBV5-6	TRBD1	TRBJ2-1	.	CASSRDRGRLYNEQFF	TGTGCCAGCAGTCGGGACAGGGGGCGCCTCTACAATGAGCAGTTCTTC
TRBV29-1	.	TRBJ1-2	once	CSVRGQYLYGYTF	TGCAGCGTTAGGGGCCAGTACCTCTATGGCTACACCTTC
TRBV28	TRBD2	TRBJ2-3	.	CASSSFRGEDTQYF	TGTGCCAGCAGTTCGTTTCGGGGGGAAGATACGCAGTATTTT
TRBV4-2	.	TRBJ2-3	.	CASSQEWSTDTQYF	TGTGCCAGCAGCCAAGAGTGGAGCACAGATACGCAGTATTTT
TRBV15	TRBD1	TRBJ2-2	few	CATSGTTGDGELFF	TGTGCCACCAGCGGAACAACAGGGGACGGGGAGCTGTTTTTT
TRBV19	TRBD2	TRBJ2-3	.	CASSSAGVDTQYF	TGTGCCAGTAGCTCGGCGGGAGTGGATACGCAGTATTTT